The present T cell receptor beta chain was sequenced within a study of T-cell reconstitution after alpha-beta-depleted transplantation in children. General study points: By one year post-transplant, T-cell counts and diversity largely arose from T cells that were newly produced. Approximately two months post-transplant, alpha-beta T cells reportedly originated from several hundred expanded graft clones. TCRbeta diversity was high at day 60 in some patients (a result of surviving recipient T cells and thymic progenitors).

As concerns this clonotype: Its antigen is as yet unknown.

The library targeted TCRbeta and was prepared with unique molecular identifiers. One entry per CDR3 protein results from TCRdb running MiXCR on the PCR reads. The sample yields about 900,000 distinct CDR3 sequences, 25% to 35% seen once. Trimming shortened V by 0 bases and J by 6 bases, and 14 bases separated the two germline ends. CDR3 length: 16 amino acids. The sequence was obtained from a boy in the first two years of life who had a stem cell transplant for SCID, so the T cells may come from the graft donor. The specimen comprised PBMCs, mostly from graft donor cells, sampled 360 days after TCRalphabeta/CD19-depleted stem cell transplant. The chain has TRBV12-3 or TRBV12-4 and TRBJ2-2; D might be TRBD1 or TRBD2, each matching 6 bases. The CDR3 DNA is TGTGCCAGCAGTTTAGCGTGGGGGGCAGGGTCCGGGGAGCTGTTTTTT. The encoded protein is CASSLAWGAGSGELFF.